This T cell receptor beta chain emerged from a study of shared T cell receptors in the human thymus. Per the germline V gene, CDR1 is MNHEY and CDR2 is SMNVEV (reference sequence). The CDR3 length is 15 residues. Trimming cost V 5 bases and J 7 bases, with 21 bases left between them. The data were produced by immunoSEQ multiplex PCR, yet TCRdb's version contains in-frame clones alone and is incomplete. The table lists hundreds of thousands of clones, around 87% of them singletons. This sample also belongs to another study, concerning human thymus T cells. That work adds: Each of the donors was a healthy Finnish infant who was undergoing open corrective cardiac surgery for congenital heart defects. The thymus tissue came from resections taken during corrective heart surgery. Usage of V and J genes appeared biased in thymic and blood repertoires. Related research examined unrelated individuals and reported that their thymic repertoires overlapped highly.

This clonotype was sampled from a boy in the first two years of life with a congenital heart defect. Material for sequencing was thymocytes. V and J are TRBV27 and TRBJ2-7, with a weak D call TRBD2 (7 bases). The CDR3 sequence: CASSPSEGGIGEQYF. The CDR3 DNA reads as TGTGCCAGCAGTCCCTCGGAGGGGGGGATAGGGGAGCAGTACTTC.